The 14 T cell receptor beta chains given below trace back to one sample, sequenced in a study of cytomegalovirus exposure and HLA in healthy donors. Both 60 Vbeta primers and 13 Jbeta primers went into the PCR. Libraries were prepared by immunoSEQ multiplex PCR; TCRdb keeps only in-frame clonotypes and omits some of them. Among some 140,000 clones listed, 73% were seen once. The sample taken for sequencing was PBMCs. Source of these receptors: a woman aged 40 to 50 in good health and CMV-seronegative.

The genes are TRBV5-1 and TRBJ2-7; 9 nucleotides match TRBD1. This CDR3 region has 14 residues. V was clipped by 0 bases and J by 3 bases; unmatched bases: 1. Germline V gene lookup returns CDR1 SGHRS and CDR2 YFSETQ. In nucleotides, the CDR3 is TGCGCCAGCAGCTTGGGGGGACAGGGCTACGAGCAGTACTTC. The encoded protein is CASSLGGQGYEQYF.

The chain uses TRBV27 and TRBJ1-5; weak D call: TRBD1 (6 bases). V lost 4 bases to trimming and J lost 5 bases, with 12 bases between them. The CDR3 has 14 residues. Germline V gives CDR1 MNHEY, CDR2 SMNVEV (reference sequence). The CDR3 coding sequence is TGTGCCAGCAGTTATAGGGGGGGAGATCAGCCCCAGCATTTT. As protein: CASSYRGGDQPQHF.

Only a few counts were recorded for this clone. The V and J genes are TRBV5-6 and TRBJ1-5, with D hard to call. Germline V gives CDR1 SGHDT, CDR2 YYEEEE. Deletions cut 0 bases from V and 1 base from J, with 8 bases between. The CDR3 runs 15 residues. The CDR3 DNA follows: TGTGCCAGCAGCTTGGCCCCCGGGAGCAATCAGCCCCAGCATTTT. Amino acids: CASSLAPGSNQPQHF.

The CDR3 DNA reads TGCGCCAGCAGCCAAACCCCAGGGGGCACTGAAGCTTTCTTT. This sequence encodes CASSQTPGGTEAFF. The chain combines TRBV4-1 with TRBJ1-1; 7 bases fit TRBD1. V lost 2 bases, J lost 4 bases, and 4 bases stayed unmatched. This CDR3 comprises 14 residues. The germline gives CDR1 MGHRA, CDR2 YSYEKL.

This clone was found a few times. The chain links TRBV2 to TRBJ2-7, with TRBD2 identical over 8 bases. V lost 2 bases to trimming and J lost 1 base; unmatched junction nucleotides: 4. CDR1 and CDR2 (germline): SNHLY, FYNNEI. The CDR3 length is 15 residues. The CDR3 region is CASSENLAGSYEQYV. The CDR3 DNA reads TGTGCCAGCAGTGAAAATTTAGCGGGGTCCTACGAGCAGTACGTC.

This clone was found a few times. The chain is built from TRBV29-1 and TRBJ1-2; TRBD1 is a possible D gene (5 bases). The CDR3 runs 14 residues. Between the trimmed V and J ends, which lost 3 bases and 5 bases, there was a span of 16 bases. Germline V gene lookup returns CDR1 SQVTM and CDR2 ANQGSEA. The CDR3 loop reads CSVDRTFGSYGYTF. Here the CDR3 DNA reads TGCAGCGTTGATAGGACATTTGGGTCGTATGGCTACACCTTC.

The chain joins TRBV18 to TRBJ2-5, with D hard to call. From germline, CDR1 is KGHSH and CDR2 LQKENI. The germline V and J ends were trimmed by 3 bases and 2 bases, with 7 bases remaining between them. The CDR3 is 13 amino acids. In DNA, the CDR3 is TGTGCCAGCTCACCGATGCAGCAAGAGACCCAGTACTTC. It is translated as CASSPMQQETQYF.

The V and J genes are TRBV4-1 and TRBJ2-1, with 7 bases lining up with TRBD2. The CDR3 contains 15 residues. The trim removed 4 bases at V and 6 bases at J, leaving 9 bases unmatched. Germline loops: CDR1 MGHRA, CDR2 YSYEKL. DNA for the CDR3: TGCGCCAGCAGCCCTTTAGGGCTAGCGGTCAATGAGCAGTTCTTC. It is translated as CASSPLGLAVNEQFF.

The gene calls are TRBV5-4 and TRBJ2-2; 8 bases map to TRBD1. Unmatched junction bases numbered 4, after V lost 4 bases and J lost 2 bases. This CDR3 contains 15 residues. CDR1 is SGHNT and CDR2 is YYREEE in the germline V gene (reference sequence). CDR3 nucleotide sequence: TGTGCCAGCAGCCAGGACAGGGATAACACCGGGGAGCTGTTTTTT. This gives the protein CASSQDRDNTGELFF.

The genes are TRBV2 and TRBJ2-1; 7 bases line up with TRBD1. This CDR3 is built from 13 residues. Looked up from germline, CDR1 is SNHLY and CDR2 is FYNNEI. V lost 6 bases to trimming and J lost 6 bases; unmatched junction nucleotides: 5. The CDR3 spells CASRLGQFNEQFF. CDR3 nucleotide sequence: TGTGCCAGCAGACTGGGACAGTTCAATGAGCAGTTCTTC.

This chain uses TRBV6-1 with TRBJ1-1; D unclear. Germline CDR1 and CDR2: MNHNS and SASEGT. Deletions cut 2 bases from V and 4 bases from J, with 8 bases between. This CDR3 is built from 13 residues. CDR3 nucleotides: TGTGCCAGCAGTGAACTCCGAGGCACTGAAGCTTTCTTT. It codes for CASSELRGTEAFF.

This chain uses TRBV19 with TRBJ1-4; 9 bases line up with TRBD1. The CDR3 consists of 18 residues. The V and J ends lost 6 bases and 5 bases, in that order; junction bases with no gene match: 16. Per germline, CDR1 LNHDA and CDR2 SQIVND (reference sequence). CDR3 DNA: TGTGCCAGTAGCCTTACCGGGACAGGGCTAATCGGAAATGAAAAACTGTTTTTT. The encoded protein is CASSLTGTGLIGNEKLFF.

The chain is built from TRBV11-2 and TRBJ2-3; TRBD2 aligns across 11 bases. Germline lookup yields CDR1 SGHAT and CDR2 FQNNGV. The CDR3 consists of 16 residues. V shed 5 bases, J shed 5 bases, and the junction held 9 bases outside the gene matches. CDR3 in DNA: TGTGCCAGCAGCGGACGACTAGCGGGGAGTCGAGATACGCAGTATTTT. Protein: CASSGRLAGSRDTQYF.

The J gene is TRBJ1-1, the V gene TRBV29-1; D call uncertain. Germline V gene lookup returns CDR1 SQVTM and CDR2 ANQGSEA. V was trimmed by 7 bases and J by 2 bases, leaving 11 bases between them. The CDR3 sequence is 12 residues long. The CDR3: CSGGEGNTEAFF. The CDR3 DNA sequence: TGCAGCGGGGGAGAGGGAAACACTGAAGCTTTCTTT. Filled out from reference TRBV29-1 and TRBJ1-1, the complete variable domain reads SAVISQKPSRDICQRGTSLTIQCQVDSQVTMMFWYRQQPGQSLTLIATANQGSEATYESGFVIDKFPISRPNLTFSTLTVSNMSPEDSSIYLCSGGEGNTEAFFGQGTRLTVV.